These 14 T cell receptor beta chains share one sample of origin, sequenced in a study of spatial heterogeneity in lung cancer. Time point here: blood at routine non-recurrence follow-up after resection. A single record per CDR3 protein comes from TCRdb applying MiXCR to the 5' RACE reads. This sample has under 35,000 distinct CDR3 sequences; 5% to 6% occur once, and the top ten carry about 24%. The sample in question was PBMCs, obtained at follow-up. These receptors were taken from a female donor with early-stage non-small cell lung cancer.

There are many counts of this clonotype. The chain couples TRBV28 to TRBJ2-2; 10 nucleotides align to TRBD1. This CDR3 spans 14 amino acids. From germline, CDR1 is MDHEN and CDR2 SYDVKM. V was clipped by 4 bases and J by 5 bases; unmatched bases: 1. DNA for the CDR3: TGTGCCAGCAGTTGGGGACAGGGGACCGGGGAGCTGTTTTTT. Translating gives CASSWGQGTGELFF.

This clonotype occurred a few times. This chain uses TRBV28 with TRBJ1-2; D gene uncertain. Deletions cut 4 bases from V and 5 bases from J, with 14 bases between. The CDR3 covers 14 residues. Germline assignment: CDR1 MDHEN and CDR2 SYDVKM. The CDR3 region is CASSSAEEIYGYTF. DNA for the CDR3: TGTGCCAGCAGTTCCGCCGAGGAAATTTATGGCTACACCTTC.

This clonotype was detected ten times or more. The chain combines TRBV20-1 with TRBJ2-1; D is undetermined. The CDR3 spans 11 residues. Germline values: CDR1 DFQATT, CDR2 SNEGSKA (reference sequence). The CDR3 DNA is TGCAGCACCGCACGCTCCAATGAGCAGTTCTTC. Amino acid sequence: CSTARSNEQFF.

Ten or more counts support this clonotype. The chain uses TRBV7-9 and TRBJ1-2, with D possibly matching TRBD1 (5 bases). The V gene's germline CDR1 is SEHNR and CDR2 FQNEAQ (reference sequence). This CDR3 is built from 13 residues. Trimming took 5 bases from V and 3 from J, leaving 10 bases between them. The CDR3 DNA is TGTGCCAGCAGCCGGGACTCTGACTATGGCTACACCTTC. This sequence encodes CASSRDSDYGYTF.

This clonotype showed up many times. The chain uses TRBV25-1 and TRBJ1-1, with unresolved D. V was clipped by 1 base and J by 4 bases, with 10 bases between them. Looked up from germline, CDR1 is MGHDK and CDR2 is SYGVNS. The CDR3 covers 14 residues. DNA for the CDR3: TGTGCCAGCAGTGAATTCGGGCTGGCCACTGAAGCTTTCTTT. Protein product: CASSEFGLATEAFF.

This clonotype was recorded many times. The chain combines TRBV12-3 or TRBV12-4 with TRBJ1-2; TRBD1 might be the D (6 bases). With 5 bases removed from V and 6 bases from J, the gap between germline ends came to 13 bases. CDR3 length equals 13 residues. CDR3 residues: CASSPGQWNGYTF. The CDR3 nucleotides are TGTGCCAGCAGTCCCGGACAGTGGAATGGCTACACCTTC.

The sample holds a few counts of this clonotype. The gene calls are TRBV12-3 or TRBV12-4 and TRBJ2-5; D remains unclear. This CDR3 comprises 12 residues. Trimming removed 4 bases at V and 5 bases at J, with 8 bases between. CDR3 protein: CASSSQLETQYF. The CDR3 DNA is TGTGCCAGCAGTTCACAATTGGAGACCCAGTACTTC.

This clonotype was seen many times. This chain joins TRBV3-1 and TRBJ2-7, with TRBD1 matching 12 bases. Germline assignment: CDR1 LGHDT and CDR2 YNNKEL (reference sequence). This CDR3 spans 15 amino acids. With 4 bases clipped from V and 5 bases from J, the junction kept 6 bases outside the gene matches. For the CDR3, the DNA is TGTGCCAGCAGCCCCCCGGGGACAGGGGGCCACGAGCAGTACTTC. It translates to CASSPPGTGGHEQYF.

In this sample, this clonotype turned up many times. DNA of the CDR3: TGTGCCAGCAGTCTGACTAGCGGGGGCACAGATACGCAGTATTTT. Translated, it gives CASSLTSGGTDTQYF. The rearrangement joins TRBV12-3 or TRBV12-4 to TRBJ2-3; TRBD2 matches 11 bases. The CDR3 is 15 residues long. The J segment lost 1 base and the V segment lost 5 bases, leaving 2 bases of the junction unmatched.

The chain employs TRBV4-2 and TRBJ1-4, with 8 bases that match TRBD1. J gave up 5 bases and V 4 bases, and 6 bases lay outside the gene matches. Germline V lookup: CDR1 LGHNA, CDR2 YNFKEQ. This CDR3 is 15 amino acids long. The CDR3, as DNA: TGTGCCAGCAGCCCCAGGGGGCCCGTGAATGAAAAACTGTTTTTT. Translated, it gives CASSPRGPVNEKLFF.

This clonotype appeared many times. V and J are TRBV28 and TRBJ2-3, with TRBD2 matching over 8 bases. This CDR3 has 14 residues. Germline CDR1 reads MDHEN; CDR2 reads SYDVKM. Germline trimming cut 8 bases from V and 3 bases from J; bases unmatched to any gene: 7. The CDR3 DNA follows: TGTGCCAGCGCCTCGGGGGGGGTGACAGATACGCAGTATTTT. Encoded protein: CASASGGVTDTQYF.

The chain joins TRBV5-8 to TRBJ1-6, with TRBD1 matching 7 bases. Per germline, CDR1 SGHTS and CDR2 YDEGEE. The J segment lost 8 bases and the V segment lost 4 bases, leaving 6 bases of the junction unmatched. This CDR3 has 14 amino acids. CDR3 amino acids: CASSRGQSDSPLHF. The CDR3 DNA sequence: TGTGCCAGCAGCAGGGGACAGAGCGATTCACCCCTCCACTTT.

Many counts were recorded for this clonotype. This sequence joins TRBV28 and TRBJ1-3; no clear D. The CDR3 extends over 15 amino acids. Germline V CDR1 and CDR2: MDHEN, SYDVKM. Trimming left V 6 bases short and J 0 bases short, with 12 bases between. The CDR3 loop is CASSQLTTSGNTIYF. The CDR3, as DNA: TGTGCCAGCAGCCAACTAACCACCTCTGGAAACACCATATATTTT. Full variable domain (missing parts from reference TRBV28 and TRBJ1-3): DVKVTQSSRYLVKRTGEKVFLECVQDMDHENMFWYRQDPGLGLRLIYFSYDVKMKEKGDIPEGYSVSREKKERFSLILESASTNQTSMYLCASSQLTTSGNTIYFGEGSWLTVV.

This clonotype was found many times. The chain carries TRBV2 and TRBJ1-5; 8 bases match TRBD1. This CDR3 is built from 14 residues. CDR1 and CDR2 (germline): SNHLY, FYNNEI. The V and J ends lost 2 bases and 6 bases, in that order; junction bases with no gene match: 3. The CDR3 spells CASSERGQAQPQHF. The CDR3 nucleotides read TGTGCCAGCAGTGAAAGGGGACAGGCTCAGCCCCAGCATTTT.